This TCR beta chain was identified in a study of radiation and T cells in renal cell carcinoma (dated by TCRdb to 2020 to 2021). Study-wide context: In total, 53 samples, comprising around 25 tumors and some 27 peripheral blood samples, were subjected to TCR beta sequencing. In the approximately 53 samples combined, some 4,000,000 unique CDR3 nucleotide sequences were found, encoding 2.5 million to 3 million unique CDR3 amino acid sequences. The final blood draw took place at 4 weeks after radiation, the same time as nephrectomy. Summary of the overall study and its limitations: Because pretreatment tumor biopsies were not available, the baseline intratumoral presence of clonotypes could not be determined. An increase in top tumor clonotypes in blood was observed from baseline to 2 weeks post-radiation, followed by contraction by 4 weeks, which was taken to suggest transient expansion of tumor-resident clones. The single-armed trial design could not address effects of radiation dose or scheduling on the TCR repertoire. Tracking of blood repertoire dynamics stopped at more than three weeks after treatment, with no follow-up past that point.

TCR beta libraries were generated from genomic DNA with the immunoSEQ kit, following the manufacturer's recommendations. To prepare libraries, a first multiplex PCR with proprietary primers was run, followed by a second PCR that added unique barcodes, and a bead cleanup was done after each round. A kit-provided positive control reaction and a negative control reaction were included in every sample batch. The final libraries underwent checking on an Agilent 4200 TapeStation D1000 ScreenTape, volumetric pooling, and quantification by qPCR. Sequencing ran on an Illumina NextSeq500 with a MidOutput 150-cycle cartridge, using 156 Read1 and 15 Index1 cycles with kit custom primers. The pooled library was loaded at 0.9 to 1 pM with an approximately 21% PhiX control spike-in. The authors' pipeline ran thus. Vendor-processed data were analyzed in R, with a clonotype defined as all T cells sharing the same CDR3 nucleotide sequence. For clone abundance analyses, frequencies were normalized to the 10,000 most abundant clones per sample. Public T cell clones, which averaged fewer than five per sample, were removed prior to analysis. A difference in abundance of at least 32-fold between compartments was used to define tumor-enriched and baseline blood-enriched clonotypes. A beta-binomial differential abundance model was applied to find clonotypes that expanded or contracted between blood time points. Tumor-blood repertoire similarity was measured with the Baroni-Urbani and Buser coefficient, and groups were compared using two-tailed Wilcoxon tests in R. Drawn from immuneACCESS, this table holds only the in-frame rearrangements with V and J called that TCRdb kept. Clones are partly lost; checked studies trace under half to an unresolved V gene and leave the rest unexplained. Clonal size and the V and J genes are those of that table, whereas D and trimming came from the DNA. This sample comprises around 100,000 clones, more than 65% of them detected only once. The leading ten clones occupy approximately 6.9% of the sample.

On this clone: Its specific antigen is unknown. No base quality values were provided; no much bigger clone lies one nucleotide off.

The time point label, read with the paper, signifies: blood 4 weeks post-SBRT, at nephrectomy. Interpreted using the paper, the treatment or condition label stands for: 15 Gy SBRT to primary tumor, nephrectomy 4 weeks later. Samples were obtained from a clinical trial, in which 15 Gy stereotactic body radiation therapy was delivered to primary renal cell carcinomas and nephrectomy was performed 4 weeks later. To follow tumor-enriched clonotypes, serial peripheral blood was collected from radiation-treated patients at baseline and at 2 weeks and 4 weeks after SBRT. All patients had renal cell carcinoma with clear cell pathology. The QIAamp DNA Blood Mini Kit (Qiagen) was used to prepare genomic DNA for TCR sequencing. The analyses included just those samples that passed every quality control check. The V end loses 5 bases and the J end loses 3 bases, and a stretch of 11 bases separates them. As encoded in the germline V gene (reference sequence), CDR1 is SEHNR while CDR2 is FQNEAQ. From cysteine to phenylalanine, the CDR3 is 13 amino acids long. The retained sequence is limited to the CDR3, 39 bases, with the frame set at the first base.

This TCR derives from a man aged 55 to 70 with renal cell carcinoma. Specimen: blood, collected from a patient whose treatment included radiotherapy and nephrectomy. The chain joins TRBV7-9 to TRBJ2-7; the D gene is tentatively TRBD1 or TRBD2, each matching 5 bases. The DNA is as follows: TGTGCCAGCAGCCTCGGGGCAGGCTACGAGCAGTACTTC. It translates to CASSLGAGYEQYF. Joined to the reference TRBV7-9 and TRBJ2-7 proteins, this CDR3 gives the full variable domain: DTGVSQNPRHKITKRGQNVTFRCDPISEHNRLYWYRQTLGQGPEFLTYFQNEAQLEKSRLLSDRFSAERPKGSFSTLEIQRTEQGDSAMYLCASSLGAGYEQYFGPGTRLTVT.